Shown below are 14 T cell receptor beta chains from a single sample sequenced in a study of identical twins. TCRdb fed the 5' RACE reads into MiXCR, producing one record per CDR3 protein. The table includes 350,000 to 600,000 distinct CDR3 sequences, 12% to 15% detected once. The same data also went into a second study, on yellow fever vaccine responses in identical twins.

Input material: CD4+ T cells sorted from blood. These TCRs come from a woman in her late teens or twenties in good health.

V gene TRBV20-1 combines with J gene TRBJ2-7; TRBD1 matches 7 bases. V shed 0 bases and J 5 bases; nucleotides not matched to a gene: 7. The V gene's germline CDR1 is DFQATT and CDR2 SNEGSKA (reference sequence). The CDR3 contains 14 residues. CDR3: CSARDVTGSHEQYF. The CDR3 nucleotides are TGCAGTGCTAGAGATGTGACAGGGAGCCACGAGCAGTACTTC.

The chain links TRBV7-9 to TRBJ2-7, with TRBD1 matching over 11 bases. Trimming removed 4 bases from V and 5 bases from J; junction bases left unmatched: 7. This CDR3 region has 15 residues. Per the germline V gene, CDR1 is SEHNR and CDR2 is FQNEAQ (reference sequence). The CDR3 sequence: CASSSLRDRGNEQYF. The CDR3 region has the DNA TGTGCCAGCAGCTCCCTCCGGGACAGGGGGAACGAGCAGTACTTC.

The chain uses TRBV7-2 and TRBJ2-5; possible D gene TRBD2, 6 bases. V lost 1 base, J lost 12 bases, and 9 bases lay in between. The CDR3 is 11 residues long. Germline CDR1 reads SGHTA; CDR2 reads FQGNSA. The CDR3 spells CASSLDGTEYF. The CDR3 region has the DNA TGTGCCAGCAGCTTAGACGGGACTGAGTACTTC.

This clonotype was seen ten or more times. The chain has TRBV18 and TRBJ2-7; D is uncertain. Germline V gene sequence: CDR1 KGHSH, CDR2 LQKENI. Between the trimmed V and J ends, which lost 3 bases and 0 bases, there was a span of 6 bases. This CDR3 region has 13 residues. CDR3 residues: CASSPPSSYEQYF. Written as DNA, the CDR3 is TGTGCCAGCTCACCGCCCAGCTCCTACGAGCAGTACTTC.

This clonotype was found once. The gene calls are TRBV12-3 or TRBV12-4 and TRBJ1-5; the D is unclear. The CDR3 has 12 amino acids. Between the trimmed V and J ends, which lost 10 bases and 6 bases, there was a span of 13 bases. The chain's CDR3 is CAISYFSQPQHF. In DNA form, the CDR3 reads TGTGCCATCAGCTACTTTAGTCAGCCCCAGCATTTT.

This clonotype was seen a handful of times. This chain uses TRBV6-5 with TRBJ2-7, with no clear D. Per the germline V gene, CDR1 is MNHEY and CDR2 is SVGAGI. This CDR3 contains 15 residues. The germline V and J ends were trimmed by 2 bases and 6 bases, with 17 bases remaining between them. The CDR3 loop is CASSYRATSSREQYF. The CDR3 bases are TGTGCCAGCAGTTACCGAGCGACCAGCAGTCGCGAGCAGTACTTC.

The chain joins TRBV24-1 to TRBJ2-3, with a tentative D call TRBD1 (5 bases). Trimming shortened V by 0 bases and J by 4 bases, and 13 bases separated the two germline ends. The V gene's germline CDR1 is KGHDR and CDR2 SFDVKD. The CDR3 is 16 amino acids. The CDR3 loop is CATSDLPREGPDTQYF. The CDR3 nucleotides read TGTGCCACCAGTGATTTGCCCAGGGAAGGCCCAGATACGCAGTATTTT.

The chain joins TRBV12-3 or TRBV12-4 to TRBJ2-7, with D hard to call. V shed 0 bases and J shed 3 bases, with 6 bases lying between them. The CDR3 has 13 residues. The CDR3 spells CASSLADLYEQYF. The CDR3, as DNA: TGTGCCAGCAGTTTAGCCGACCTCTACGAGCAGTACTTC.

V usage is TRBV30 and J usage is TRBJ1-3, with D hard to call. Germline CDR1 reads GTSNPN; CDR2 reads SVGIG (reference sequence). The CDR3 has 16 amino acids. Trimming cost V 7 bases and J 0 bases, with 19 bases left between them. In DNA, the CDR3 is TGTGCCTTTCGGGCATTCACGGGCGCCTCTGGAAACACCATATATTTT. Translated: CAFRAFTGASGNTIYF.

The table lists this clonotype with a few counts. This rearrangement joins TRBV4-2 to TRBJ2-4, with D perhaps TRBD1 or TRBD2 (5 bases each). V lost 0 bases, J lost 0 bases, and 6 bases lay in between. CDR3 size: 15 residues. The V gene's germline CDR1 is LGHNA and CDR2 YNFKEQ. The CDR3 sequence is CASSQEGVAKNIQYF. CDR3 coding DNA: TGTGCCAGCAGCCAAGAGGGGGTAGCCAAAAACATTCAGTACTTC.

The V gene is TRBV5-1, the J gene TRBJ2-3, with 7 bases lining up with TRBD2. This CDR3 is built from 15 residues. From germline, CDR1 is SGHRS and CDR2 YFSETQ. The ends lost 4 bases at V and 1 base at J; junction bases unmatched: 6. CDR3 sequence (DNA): TGCGCCAGCAGCGCTACTAGCGTTCGCACAGATACGCAGTATTTT. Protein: CASSATSVRTDTQYF.

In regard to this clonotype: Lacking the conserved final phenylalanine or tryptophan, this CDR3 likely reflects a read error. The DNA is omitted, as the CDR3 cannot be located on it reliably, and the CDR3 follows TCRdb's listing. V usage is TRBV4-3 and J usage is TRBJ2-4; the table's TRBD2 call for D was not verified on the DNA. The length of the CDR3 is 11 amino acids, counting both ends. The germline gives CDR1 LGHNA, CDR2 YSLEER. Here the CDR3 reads CGSSQDANWAG.

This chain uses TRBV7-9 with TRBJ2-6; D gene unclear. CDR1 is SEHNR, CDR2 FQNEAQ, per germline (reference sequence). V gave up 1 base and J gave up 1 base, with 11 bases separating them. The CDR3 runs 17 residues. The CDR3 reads CASSLVVGASGANVLTF. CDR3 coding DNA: TGTGCCAGCAGCTTAGTAGTTGGAGCGTCTGGGGCCAACGTCCTGACTTTC.

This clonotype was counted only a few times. The CDR3 DNA follows: TGTGCCACCAGCAGAGATAAGGCCATAGCGGGATTCTTTTACGAGCAGTACTTC. It yields the protein CATSRDKAIAGFFYEQYF. The chain is built from TRBV15 and TRBJ2-7; 8 bases fit TRBD2. The trim removed 0 bases at V and 4 bases at J, leaving 14 bases unmatched. The length of the CDR3 is 18 residues. Germline lookup yields CDR1 LNHNV and CDR2 YYDKDF (reference sequence).